This T cell receptor (beta chain) was documented in a study of PD-1 blockade in classical Hodgkin lymphoma. The study's findings and limits: Complete responders had baseline diversity similar to newly diagnosed patients.

Looked up from germline, CDR1 is SGHDT and CDR2 is YYEEEE. Trimming took off 0 bases at V and 0 bases at J, with 16 bases between the two ends. The CDR3 has 17 residues. TCRdb's table, derived via immunoSEQ multiplex PCR, lists solely in-frame clones and lacks some. This sample has over 85,000 clones; just over 90% occur once, and the top ten carry about 2%. With respect to this clone: What it recognizes is unknown.

Noted time point: cycle 4 day 1 (C4D1), after around six weeks of nivolumab. Every patient experienced relapse after autologous stem cell transplantation, and brentuximab vedotin exposure varied. Sequences were derived from peripheral blood mononuclear cells (PBMCs), sampled before the fourth cycle of nivolumab. The clonotype was recovered from a human donor with classical Hodgkin lymphoma. The gene calls are TRBV5-6 and TRBJ2-7; D call uncertain. The CDR3 reads CASSLGPTSVLSYEQYF. The CDR3, as DNA: TGTGCCAGCAGCTTGGGCCCTACCTCGGTCCTCTCCTACGAGCAGTACTTC.